Listed below are T cell receptor beta chains from one sample, sequenced in a study of naive and memory T cell subsets. From the 5' RACE reads, TCRdb called clonotypes with MiXCR, one entry per CDR3 protein. This sample carries roughly 60,000 distinct CDR3 sequences, 7% to 8.5% of them seen once, and the ten largest clones take roughly a tenth. These receptors all stem from a male donor in good health. Each CDR3 is given with its conserved first and last residue. The D gene is left open where the match is weak. Clone size appears in some rows only: once, few, many, or a class for an expanded clone.

abundance: -
j_gene: TRBJ2-5
v_gene: TRBV5-1
d_gene: -
CDR3nt: TGCGCCAGCAGCTTGATTTCGGACCAAGAGACCCAGTACTTC
CDR3aa: CASSLISDQETQYF

abundance: -
j_gene: TRBJ2-7
v_gene: TRBV5-4
d_gene: -
CDR3nt: TGTGCCAGCAGCTTCGGAGGTGGCGAGCAGTACTTC
CDR3aa: CASSFGGGEQYF

abundance: many
j_gene: TRBJ2-7
v_gene: TRBV10-2
d_gene: -
CDR3nt: TGCGCCAGCAGGCTCTCGACAGTCTACGAGCAGTACTTC
CDR3aa: CASRLSTVYEQYF

abundance: -
j_gene: TRBJ1-3
v_gene: TRBV14
d_gene: -
CDR3nt: TGTGCCAGCAGCCAAGCCGCACGTGGAAACACCATATATTTT
CDR3aa: CASSQAARGNTIYF

abundance: few
j_gene: TRBJ2-5
v_gene: TRBV6-5
d_gene: -
CDR3nt: TGTGCCAGCTGGTTGGGGAGCCGCAGGTTCTTC
CDR3aa: CASWLGSRRFF

abundance: few
j_gene: TRBJ1-4
v_gene: TRBV5-1
d_gene: -
CDR3nt: TGCGCCAGCAGCTTCCAGGTCGATGAAAAACTGTTTTTT
CDR3aa: CASSFQVDEKLFF

abundance: many
j_gene: TRBJ1-2
v_gene: TRBV2
d_gene: -
CDR3nt: TGTGCCAGTAAACCGGGACCCGAGAACTATGGCTACACCTTC
CDR3aa: CASKPGPENYGYTF

abundance: many
j_gene: TRBJ2-1
v_gene: TRBV25-1
d_gene: TRBD2
CDR3nt: TGTGCCAGCAGTGAACCGGGACTAGCGGGAGTCAGTGAGCAGTTCTTC
CDR3aa: CASSEPGLAGVSEQFF

abundance: many
j_gene: TRBJ2-7
v_gene: TRBV11-2
d_gene: -
CDR3nt: TGTGCCAGCAGCCGAGTAGCGCGAAGCTCCTACGAGCAGTACTTC
CDR3aa: CASSRVARSSYEQYF

abundance: -
j_gene: TRBJ2-2
v_gene: TRBV2
d_gene: -
CDR3nt: TGTGCCAGCAGTGGGAGGCGGACGAACACCGGGGAGCTGTTTTTT
CDR3aa: CASSGRRTNTGELFF

abundance: many
j_gene: TRBJ1-2
v_gene: TRBV7-2
d_gene: -
CDR3nt: TGTGCCAGCAGCGCCGGGCCTCAAAGTCCTAACTATGGCTACACCTTC
CDR3aa: CASSAGPQSPNYGYTF

abundance: -
j_gene: TRBJ2-2
v_gene: TRBV20-1
d_gene: -
CDR3nt: TGCAGTGCTAGAGTCGGGGTCTCCACCGGGGAGCTGTTTTTT
CDR3aa: CSARVGVSTGELFF

abundance: -
j_gene: TRBJ2-7
v_gene: TRBV5-1
d_gene: TRBD1
CDR3nt: TGCGCCAGCAGGAGTGACAGGGTCGGGTCCGAGCAGTACTTC
CDR3aa: CASRSDRVGSEQYF

abundance: few
j_gene: TRBJ1-6
v_gene: TRBV25-1
d_gene: -
CDR3nt: TGTGCCAGCAGTTATCACCCAAATTCACCCCTCCACTTT
CDR3aa: CASSYHPNSPLHF

abundance: -
j_gene: TRBJ1-2
v_gene: TRBV12-3/TRBV12-4
d_gene: -
CDR3nt: TGTGCCAGCAGTTTATCGCTGGGGCTGTCAAATGGCTACACCTTC
CDR3aa: CASSLSLGLSNGYTF

abundance: -
j_gene: TRBJ2-2
v_gene: TRBV19
d_gene: -
CDR3nt: TGTGCCAGTAGTCCGGCTATACCCACCGGGGAGCTGTTTTTT
CDR3aa: CASSPAIPTGELFF

abundance: few
j_gene: TRBJ2-7
v_gene: TRBV29-1
d_gene: -
CDR3nt: TGCAGCGTTGAAGATGGGGGGACGCCGAACCCCTACGAGCAGTACTTC
CDR3aa: CSVEDGGTPNPYEQYF

abundance: many
j_gene: TRBJ1-1
v_gene: TRBV12-3/TRBV12-4
d_gene: -
CDR3nt: TGTGCCAGCAGTTCCAGGGGTCGCCACACTGAAGCTTTCTTT
CDR3aa: CASSSRGRHTEAFF

abundance: many
j_gene: TRBJ2-7
v_gene: TRBV7-9
d_gene: TRBD2
CDR3nt: TGTGCCAGCAGCCCCCCTCGGACTAGCGGGAACTTTAGGATTTACGAGCAGTACTTC
CDR3aa: CASSPPRTSGNFRIYEQYF

abundance: many
j_gene: TRBJ2-1
v_gene: TRBV10-3
d_gene: -
CDR3nt: TGTGCCATTGAGAGAGCAGGGCGAAGGGATGAGCAGTTCTTC
CDR3aa: CAIERAGRRDEQFF

abundance: -
j_gene: TRBJ2-5
v_gene: TRBV7-7
d_gene: TRBD1
CDR3nt: TGTGCCAGCAGCTTGGGCGGTTCCGGGACAGGGATAGAGACCCAGTACTTC
CDR3aa: CASSLGGSGTGIETQYF

abundance: many
j_gene: TRBJ1-2
v_gene: TRBV20-1
d_gene: TRBD1
CDR3nt: TGCAGTGCCCCAGAGGGGGCGAACGACTATGGCTACACCTTC
CDR3aa: CSAPEGANDYGYTF

abundance: -
j_gene: TRBJ2-7
v_gene: TRBV6-2/TRBV6-3
d_gene: -
CDR3nt: TGTGCCAGCAGCCTGAGGACCTCGGCGAACTACTACTACGAGCAGTACTTC
CDR3aa: CASSLRTSANYYYEQYF

abundance: many
j_gene: TRBJ1-2
v_gene: TRBV9
d_gene: -
CDR3nt: TGTGCCAGCAGCCCCCGCGGGGGCGACGGCTACACCTTC
CDR3aa: CASSPRGGDGYTF

abundance: many
j_gene: TRBJ2-1
v_gene: TRBV29-1
d_gene: -
CDR3nt: TGCAGCACCGATCGCGACCTGGACAATGAGCAGTTCTTC
CDR3aa: CSTDRDLDNEQFF

abundance: many
j_gene: TRBJ1-5
v_gene: TRBV7-9
d_gene: TRBD1
CDR3nt: TGTGCCAGCAGTTCCGGGACAGGCAGGCAGCCCCAGCATTTT
CDR3aa: CASSSGTGRQPQHF

abundance: few
j_gene: TRBJ2-1
v_gene: TRBV12-3/TRBV12-4
d_gene: -
CDR3nt: TGTGCCAGCAGCCCGCTAATAGCCCTCGATGAGCAGTTCTTC
CDR3aa: CASSPLIALDEQFF

abundance: few
j_gene: TRBJ2-6
v_gene: TRBV6-5
d_gene: -
CDR3nt: TGTGCCAGCAGTTCTCCGGAGGGGTCTGGGGCCAACGTCCTGACTTTC
CDR3aa: CASSSPEGSGANVLTF

abundance: many
j_gene: TRBJ2-5
v_gene: TRBV7-8
d_gene: TRBD2
CDR3nt: TGTGCCAGCAGCCGGGGACTAGCAGAGACCCAGTACTTC
CDR3aa: CASSRGLAETQYF

abundance: many
j_gene: TRBJ2-7
v_gene: TRBV21-1
d_gene: -
CDR3nt: TGTGCCAGCAGCTTGCGGGACAGGGTCTACGAGCAGTACTTC
CDR3aa: CASSLRDRVYEQYF

abundance: -
j_gene: TRBJ2-7
v_gene: TRBV5-1
d_gene: -
CDR3nt: TGCGCCAGCAGCTTGTTAAGCCCCTCCGAGCAGTACTTC
CDR3aa: CASSLLSPSEQYF

abundance: -
j_gene: TRBJ2-7
v_gene: TRBV6-5
d_gene: TRBD1
CDR3nt: TGTGCCAGCAGTTCTCCCTTTCGGGACAGGGGAGACGAGCAGTACTTC
CDR3aa: CASSSPFRDRGDEQYF

abundance: -
j_gene: TRBJ2-5
v_gene: TRBV6-5
d_gene: -
CDR3nt: TGTGCCAGCAGTTACTTCCAGGGAGAGACCCAGTACTTC
CDR3aa: CASSYFQGETQYF